This T cell receptor beta chain appears in the sequencing data of a study of type 1 regulatory T cells. This clonotype is labeled as medium-sized. TCRdb used MiXCR to reprocess the reads, holding one entry per CDR3 protein. The sample consists of about 18,000 distinct CDR3 sequences, about 9.4% of them appearing once. The CDR3 length is 17 residues. Germline V gene lookup returns CDR1 SEHNR and CDR2 FQNEAQ (reference sequence). V lost 3 bases and J lost 0; bases outside the gene matches: 8. Sequencing input: CD4+ T cells, either the whole sample or a sorted fraction (not recorded which). This clonotype originated in a human donor in good health. This chain uses TRBV7-9 with TRBJ1-3, with 7 bases identical to TRBD1. The CDR3 DNA is TGTGCCAGCAGCTTGGGACAGCTATCGATCTCTGGAAACACCATATATTTT. Translation: CASSLGQLSISGNTIYF.